The table lists the clone carrying this TCR beta chain with a few counts. This sample is drawn from a study of T cells in localized non-small cell lung cancer. Method: immunoSEQ multiplex PCR; TCRdb's copy keeps in-frame clones and lacks some. Of over 30,000 clones in the sample, 78% were seen once. The CDR3 length is 11 residues. Per germline, CDR1 DFQATT and CDR2 SNEGSKA (reference sequence). Trimming shortened V by 6 bases and J by 3 bases, and 9 bases separated the two germline ends. This sequence originates from a male donor at least 60 years old with stage II squamous cell lung carcinoma. The sequenced sample was peripheral blood, obtained before any cancer treatment. The chain recombines TRBV20-1 with TRBJ2-7; no definite D call. In nucleotides, the CDR3 is TGCAGTGCCCTCGAGAGCTACGAGCAGTACTTC. Residues: CSALESYEQYF.